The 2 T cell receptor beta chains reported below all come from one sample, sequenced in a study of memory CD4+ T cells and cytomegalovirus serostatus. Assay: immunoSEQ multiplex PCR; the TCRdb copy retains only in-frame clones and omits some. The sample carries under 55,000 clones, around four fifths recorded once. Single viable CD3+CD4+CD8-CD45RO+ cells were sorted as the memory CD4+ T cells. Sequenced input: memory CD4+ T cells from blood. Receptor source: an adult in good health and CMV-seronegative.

The CDR3 protein is CASSLISGGIRGYTF. In nucleotides, the CDR3 is TGTGCCAGCAGCTTGATATCAGGGGGCATTAGGGGCTACACCTTC. This chain joins TRBV5-8 and TRBJ1-2, with 8 bases matching TRBD1. CDR1 is SGHTS, CDR2 YDEGEE, per germline. V was pared by 1 base and J by 8 bases, with 10 bases of the junction left unmatched. The CDR3 runs 15 residues.

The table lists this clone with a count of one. CDR3 region: CAISESADTQYF. The CDR3, as DNA: TGTGCCATCAGTGAGTCGGCAGATACGCAGTATTTT. The chain recombines TRBV10-3 with TRBJ2-3, with D unresolved. Germline CDR1 ENHRY, CDR2 SYGVKD. The CDR3 sequence is 12 residues long. Between the trimmed V and J ends, which lost 0 bases and 4 bases, there was a span of 2 bases.